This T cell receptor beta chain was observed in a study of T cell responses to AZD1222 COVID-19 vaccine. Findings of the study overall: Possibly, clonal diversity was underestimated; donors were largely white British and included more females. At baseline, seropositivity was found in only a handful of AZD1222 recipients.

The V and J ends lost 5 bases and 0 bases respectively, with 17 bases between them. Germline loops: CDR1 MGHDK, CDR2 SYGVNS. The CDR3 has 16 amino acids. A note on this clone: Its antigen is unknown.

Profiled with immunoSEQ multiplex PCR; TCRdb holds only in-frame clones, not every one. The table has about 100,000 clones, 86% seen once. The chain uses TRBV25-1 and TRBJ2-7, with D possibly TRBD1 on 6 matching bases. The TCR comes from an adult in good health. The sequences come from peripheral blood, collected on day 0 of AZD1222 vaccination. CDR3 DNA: TGTGCCAGCAGTACTCCCAGGACAGAAAGCTCCTACGAGCAGTACTTC. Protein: CASSTPRTESSYEQYF.